One and the same sample provided the 21 T cell receptor beta chains below, sequenced in a study of T cells in women clearing cervical HPV infection. Sequencing used immunoSEQ multiplex PCR; TCRdb keeps in-frame clones, though not all of them. This table lists over 10,000 clones. Sequences were obtained from blood buffy coat. These receptors were obtained from a woman between 18 and 70 years old with a cervical HPV16 infection that either progressed to CIN3+ or cleared (not recorded which).

To note about this clone: The read terminates 3 residues before the CDR3 end, so the remaining end is supplied by the germline J gene. V gene TRBV6-1 combines with J gene TRBJ2-1; no firm D call. V was trimmed by 2 bases and J by 8 bases, leaving 16 bases between them. This CDR3 region has 15 residues. The V gene's germline CDR1 is MNHNS and CDR2 SASEGT. The sequenced part of the CDR3 DNA is TGTGCCAGCAGTGAATTCGCCCTCCCGGGTTATGAG. Translating gives CASSEFALPGYE. In full, the CDR3 reads CASSEFALPGYEQFF.

This clone is labeled large (0.1 to 1%) based on frequency. The CDR3 end lies 3 residues beyond the end of the read and is filled in from the germline J gene. This chain connects TRBV5-1 to TRBJ2-3; D is perhaps TRBD1 (5 bases). The germline V gene has CDR1 SGHRS and CDR2 YFSETQ. V shed 6 bases and J shed 0 bases, with 8 bases lying between them. This CDR3 comprises 13 residues. Incomplete CDR3 DNA: TGCGCCAGCACGACAGCTAGCACAGATACG. As protein: CASTTASTDT. From start to end, the CDR3 is CASTTASTDTQYF. Full variable domain (missing parts from reference TRBV5-1 and TRBJ2-3): KAGVTQTPRYLIKTRGQQVTLSCSPISGHRSVSWYQQTPGQGLQFLFEYFSETQRNKGNFPGRFSGRQFSNSRSEMNVSTLELGDSALYLCASTTASTDTQYFGPGTRLTVL.

About this clone: Coverage ceases 3 residues before the CDR3 finishes, and the germline J gene fills in the end. V gene TRBV12-3 or TRBV12-4 combines with J gene TRBJ1-1; 7 bases line up with TRBD1. The CDR3 covers 13 residues. J was trimmed by 4 bases and V by 7 bases; bases with no gene match: 6. Here the CDR3 reads CASTLGQTTEAFF. The DNA read from the CDR3 is TGTGCCAGCACGTTGGGACAGACCACTGAA.

A remark on this clone: Read sequence stops 3 residues before the CDR3 end, and the germline J gene provides the missing end. V and J are TRBV2 and TRBJ2-7; TRBD1 agrees at 10 bases. Germline CDR1 is SNHLY and CDR2 is FYNNEI. The length of the CDR3 is 13 residues. V lost 8 bases, J lost 2 bases, and 3 bases stayed unmatched. The DNA read from the CDR3 is TGTGCCAGCTTCGGGACAGGGGCCTACGAG. Residues: CASFGTGAYE. The entire CDR3 protein reads CASFGTGAYEQYF.

Of note for this clone: The CDR3 end lies 3 residues beyond the end of the read and is filled in from the germline J gene. The rearrangement links TRBV5-1 to TRBJ1-1, with TRBD1 matching 7 bases. J lost 4 bases, V lost 4 bases, and 7 bases had no gene match. Germline V gene lookup returns CDR1 SGHRS and CDR2 YFSETQ. The CDR3 runs to 14 residues. CDR3 bases read: TGCGCCAGCAGCCCTTCGACAGGGTCCACTGAA. It specifies CASSPSTGSTE. The whole CDR3 is CASSPSTGSTEAFF.

Worth noting for this clone: The sequence runs out 3 residues before the end of the CDR3; the remainder is reconstructed from the germline J gene. The genes are TRBV6-1 and TRBJ2-1; 9 bases map to TRBD2. The junction had 4 bases not matched to a gene; V was cut back by 1 base and J by 6 bases. This CDR3 is built from 15 residues. Germline V lookup: CDR1 MNHNS, CDR2 SASEGT. This chain's CDR3 is CASSEVGGGANEQFF. The CDR3 bases that were read are TGTGCCAGCAGTGAAGTCGGCGGGGGGGCCAATGAG.

Concerning this clone: The read terminates 3 residues before the CDR3 end, so the remaining end is supplied by the germline J gene. The chain is built from TRBV11-2 and TRBJ2-7; D not certain. Trimming left V 5 bases short and J 5 bases short, with 13 bases between. CDR1 and CDR2 (germline): SGHAT, FQNNGV. The CDR3 has 13 amino acids. The CDR3 region is CASSPMRENEQYF. CDR3 bases read: TGTGCCAGCAGCCCAATGCGCGAAAACGAG.

About this clone itself: The CDR3 goes on 3 residues after the read ends, and that part is filled in from the germline J gene. V gene TRBV2 combines with J gene TRBJ1-2, with D possibly being TRBD1 (5 bases). Germline CDR1 and CDR2: SNHLY and FYNNEI. The CDR3 spans 14 residues. The DNA read from the CDR3 is TGTGCCAGCAGGGGACTAGCGGGGTTCGACGAC. Encoded protein: CASRGLAGFDD. The whole CDR3 is CASRGLAGFDDYTF.

For this clone: The read ends 3 residues early relative to the CDR3; the germline J gene fills the gap. The chain links TRBV7-3 to TRBJ2-5; D may be TRBD1 (5 bases). Germline V gene lookup returns CDR1 SGHTA and CDR2 FQGTGA. Trimming removed 3 bases at V and 5 bases at J, with 13 bases between. CDR3 length: 14 amino acids. CDR3 sequence reads: CASSFKDKAETQYF. The part of the CDR3 DNA that was read is TGTGCCAGCAGCTTTAAGGACAAGGCGGAGACC.

In the case of this clone: The read gets to within 3 residues of the CDR3 end, and the germline J gene fills in the rest. The rearrangement links TRBV7-6 to TRBJ2-1; no clear D. Trimming took off 0 bases at V and 9 bases at J, with 12 bases between the two ends. CDR1 is SGHVS and CDR2 is FNYEAQ in the germline V gene. This CDR3 contains 14 residues. The sequenced CDR3 bases are TGTGCCAGCAGCTTAGCTCTCAGTGCTGGTGAG. This sequence encodes CASSLALSAGE. The entire CDR3 is CASSLALSAGEQFF.

A note on this clone: The read terminates 3 residues before the CDR3 end, so the remaining end is supplied by the germline J gene. The chain couples TRBV6-1 to TRBJ2-7; 14 nucleotides line up with TRBD2. Germline lookup yields CDR1 MNHNS and CDR2 SASEGT. After removal of 4 bases from V and 2 bases from J, the junction contained 4 bases not matched to a gene. The CDR3 has 16 residues. CDR3 protein: CASSGLAGGPAYEQYF. The covered CDR3 bases are TGTGCCAGCAGTGGACTAGCGGGGGGGCCGGCCTACGAG.

Worth noting for this clone: Coverage ceases 3 residues before the CDR3 finishes, and the germline J gene fills in the end. The chain is built from TRBV20-1 and TRBJ2-2; TRBD1 aligns across 7 bases. The V and J ends lost 1 base and 4 bases, in that order; junction bases with no gene match: 6. CDR3 length: 15 amino acids. The germline gives CDR1 DFQATT, CDR2 SNEGSKA (reference sequence). The sequenced CDR3 bases are TGCAGTGCTAGAGGGCCGGGACAGTCCACCGGGGAG. Amino acids: CSARGPGQSTGE. The CDR3, in full, reads CSARGPGQSTGELFF.

This CDR3 is CASSPSGQVYGYTF. The sequenced part of the CDR3 DNA is TGTGCCAGCAGCCCCTCGGGACAGGTCTATGGC. J is TRBJ1-2 and V is TRBV5-6; 8 positions match TRBD1. Read data end 3 residues before the CDR3 end; the end is taken from the germline J gene. V dropped 4 bases and J dropped 4; count of bases not matched to a gene: 6. The CDR3 has 14 residues. Germline-derived CDR1 and CDR2 are SGHDT and YYEEEE.

Details on this clone: The CDR3 goes on 3 residues after the read ends, and that part is filled in from the germline J gene. The chain recombines TRBV19 with TRBJ2-3; TRBD2 aligns across 7 bases. Germline V gene sequence: CDR1 LNHDA, CDR2 SQIVND (reference sequence). The CDR3 totals 16 residues. Trimming removed 7 bases from V and 2 bases from J; junction bases left unmatched: 12. The CDR3 bases that were read are TGTGCCAGTAAACTCCGGGCTAGCGGTAACACAGATACG. It is translated as CASKLRASGNTDT. The entire CDR3 reads CASKLRASGNTDTQYF.

In regard to this clone: The read ends 3 residues shy of where the CDR3 ends; the end is completed using the germline J gene. The rearrangement uses TRBV2 and TRBJ1-4, with D possibly TRBD1 on 5 matching bases. The V end lost 4 bases, the J end lost 0 bases, and 6 bases lay between the germline ends. The CDR3 totals 14 residues. CDR1 and CDR2 (germline): SNHLY, FYNNEI. CDR3 amino acids: CASSGQTTNEKLFF. The CDR3 DNA, read in part, is TGTGCCAGCAGTGGACAGACAACTAATGAAAAA.

In regard to this clone: The read falls 3 residues short of the CDR3 end, and the missing part is taken from the germline J gene. The genes are TRBV5-1 and TRBJ2-5; 7 nucleotides align to TRBD1. The CDR3 spans 14 residues. From germline, CDR1 is SGHRS and CDR2 YFSETQ. V gave up 7 bases and J gave up 4 bases; unmatched junction bases: 10. The CDR3 region is CASDAGGLSETQYF. The covered CDR3 bases are TGCGCCAGCGACGCAGGGGGTCTGTCAGAGACC.

Worth noting for this clone: The DNA ends 3 residues before the CDR3 does, and the rest of the CDR3 is filled in from the germline J gene. The chain combines TRBV30 with TRBJ1-5; 7 nucleotides align to TRBD1. CDR1 and CDR2 (germline): GTSNPN, SVGIG (reference sequence). The CDR3 is made up of 13 amino acids. The V segment lost 5 bases and the J segment 4 bases; nucleotides outside the gene matches: 5. The CDR3 bases that were read are TGTGCCTGGGGACTACAGGGGAATCAGCCC. This sequence encodes CAWGLQGNQP. In full, the CDR3 reads CAWGLQGNQPQHF.

With regard to this clone: The read falls 3 residues short of the CDR3 end, and the missing part is taken from the germline J gene. J is TRBJ2-7 and V is TRBV7-9, with D uncertain. Germline V lookup: CDR1 SEHNR, CDR2 FQNEAQ (reference sequence). V lost 6 bases and J 5 bases, leaving 8 bases between the germline ends. The CDR3 is 11 residues long. The CDR3 bases that were read are TGTGCCAGCAGTCCTCCGGACGAG. Translated, it gives CASSPPDE. The complete CDR3 sequence is CASSPPDEQYF.

With respect to this clone: The read terminates 3 residues before the CDR3 end, so the remaining end is supplied by the germline J gene. The chain has TRBV19 and TRBJ1-2; D perhaps matches TRBD1 (6 bases). Germline CDR1 reads LNHDA; CDR2 reads SQIVND (reference sequence). This CDR3 has 16 amino acids. Trimming pared 5 bases from V and 2 bases from J, leaving 18 bases between. The sequenced part of the CDR3 DNA is TGTGCCAGTAGTTCGCACAGGGCTCCCCTCAACTATGGC. As protein: CASSSHRAPLNYG. The whole CDR3 sequence reads CASSSHRAPLNYGYTF.

Remarks on this clone: With the read ending 3 residues before the CDR3 end, the germline J gene is used to fill in that end. The rearrangement joins TRBV30 to TRBJ1-1; D may be TRBD1 (5 bases). The CDR3 has 12 amino acids. The V end was cut by 6 bases, the J end by 6 bases, with 14 bases between. Germline CDR1 is GTSNPN and CDR2 is SVGIG (reference sequence). CDR3 DNA (partial): TGTGCCTGCCTTCCCGTGGGGCCTGAA. Its protein product is CACLPVGPE. The whole CDR3 sequence reads CACLPVGPEAFF.

Regarding this clone: Read sequence stops 3 residues before the CDR3 end, and the germline J gene provides the missing end. V gene TRBV7-3 combines with J gene TRBJ2-1; 7 bases match TRBD2. The CDR3 length is 16 residues. The trim removed 5 bases at V and 8 bases at J, leaving 15 bases unmatched. In germline, CDR1 is SGHTA, CDR2 FQGTGA. CDR3: CASSLSGWGGGDEQFF. Partial CDR3 DNA: TGTGCCAGCAGCCTATCGGGCTGGGGGGGAGGGGATGAG.